This T cell receptor (beta chain) came from a study of CD8+ T cells in alopecia areata. Background on the study: Treated patients received oral tofacitinib, 5 to 10 mg twice daily.

The authors extracted RNA and reverse transcribed it into cDNA as the sequencing template. The method was immunoSEQ multiplex PCR; TCRdb's version includes in-frame clones alone and lacks a portion of them. The table shows 150,000 or so clones, with about 86% occurring only once. The CDR3 is made up of 11 amino acids. Germline assignment: CDR1 SQVTM and CDR2 ANQGSEA. V was pared by 4 bases and J by 5 bases, with 8 bases between. A remark on this clone: Antigen unknown.

Study results and limitations: Scalp and blood samples kept many expanded lesional clones throughout tofacitinib. Lesional scalp, notably in alopecia totalis/universalis, had clonality above that of normal scalp.

Treatment here: oral pan-JAK inhibitor, 5-10 mg twice daily. The sequences come from CD8+ T cells sorted from blood, collected at week 4, from a patient treated with tofacitinib. J is TRBJ1-1 and V is TRBV29-1, with D maybe TRBD1 (5 bases). The clonotype comes from a human donor with alopecia areata. As DNA, the CDR3 is TGCAGCGTTGGAGCAGGGACTGAAGCTTTCTTT. It yields the protein CSVGAGTEAFF.